This TCR beta chain derives from a study of human T cells and chemical hapten exposure. Study summary: Minor pooled library volume differences mainly drove per-sample TCR yield variation.

General observations from the study: There was no change with DPC sensitization in TCRs above 1 in 1000 frequency.

The CDR3 contains 13 residues. Deletions cut 3 bases from V and 4 bases from J, with 7 bases between. The sample holds many counts of this clonotype. Its antigen is undetermined. It was the library that attached unique molecular identifiers to individual cDNA molecules. As handled by the study authors: TCR counts had a median of about 99,000 per sample and spanned roughly 20,000 to 750,000. One entry per CDR3 protein, called by TCRdb with MiXCR from the reads. TCRdb's processing, not the authors' own work, is the source of the V and J calls. Here the sample spans about 120,000 distinct CDR3 sequences, about 8.9% being singletons. The study extracted total RNA from unfractionated whole blood.

The chain recombines TRBV12-3 or TRBV12-4 with TRBJ1-5; D gene uncertain. The sequence derives from a human donor in good health. Some clones in this sample may be carry-over from other donors' samples. Sequences were obtained from whole blood. This CDR3 reads CASSFYGNQPQHF. Here the CDR3 DNA reads TGTGCCAGCAGTTTCTACGGAAATCAGCCCCAGCATTTT.